This T cell receptor beta chain was recovered during a study of blood T cell repertoires in COVID-19. All enrollees were roughly 18 to 100 years old and from 20 to 30 US areas. Before being deemed recovered, Cohort 3 donors had two negative PCRs, clearance, or symptom resolution. Germline V gene lookup returns CDR1 SGHRS and CDR2 YFSETQ. V lost 1 base to trimming and J lost 0 bases, with 5 bases between them. The CDR3 totals 15 residues. As processed by the authors: Quantification of nucleated cells was approximated via reference gene primer amplification. The repertoire was sequenced with immunoSEQ multiplex PCR; TCRdb's copy has only in-frame clones and lacks some. V and J calls and clone size are those listed in that table; D and trimming were worked out from the DNA. Of under 250,000 clones in the sample, just over 85% were seen once.

The sequence came from a man in his forties or fifties who had recovered from COVID-19. Input material: PBMCs or T cells enriched from blood (not recorded which). V gene TRBV5-1 combines with J gene TRBJ1-6; the D is unclear. The DNA of the CDR3 is TGCGCCAGCAGCTTGTTGAGCTCCTATAATTCACCCCTCCACTTT. Its translation: CASSLLSSYNSPLHF.